This T cell receptor beta chain was recovered during a study of blood T cell repertoires in COVID-19. The authors' processing: Estimates of nucleated cell counts were drawn from the amplification of reference gene primers. Generated by immunoSEQ multiplex PCR, the TCRdb table keeps only in-frame clones and is missing some. From that table come the V and J calls and clone size; the DNA was used to work out D and trimming. The table records 50,000 to 55,000 clones, 86% of them present only once. V gave up 2 bases and J gave up 1 base; unmatched junction bases: 13. The CDR3 length is 18 residues. CDR1 is MGHRA, CDR2 YSYEKL, per germline.

Sequenced material: peripheral blood. The chain has TRBV4-1 and TRBJ2-5, with 7 bases matching TRBD1. The receptor was isolated from a man older than 75 with acute or convalescent COVID-19. The CDR3 DNA reads TGCGCCAGCAGCCAAAGAATCCCATTCCGGGACAGCCAAGAGACCCAGTACTTC. It encodes CASSQRIPFRDSQETQYF.